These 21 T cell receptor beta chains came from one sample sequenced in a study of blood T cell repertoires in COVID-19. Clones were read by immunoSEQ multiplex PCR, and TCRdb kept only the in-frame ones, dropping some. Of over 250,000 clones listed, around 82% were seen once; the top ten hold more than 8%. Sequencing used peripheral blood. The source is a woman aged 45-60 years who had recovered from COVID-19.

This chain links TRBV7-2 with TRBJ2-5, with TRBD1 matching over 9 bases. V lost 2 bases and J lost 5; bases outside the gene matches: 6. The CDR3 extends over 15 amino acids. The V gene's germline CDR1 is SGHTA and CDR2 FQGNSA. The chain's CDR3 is CASSLSQGAQETQYF. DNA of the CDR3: TGTGCCAGCAGCTTATCACAGGGGGCTCAGGAGACCCAGTACTTC.

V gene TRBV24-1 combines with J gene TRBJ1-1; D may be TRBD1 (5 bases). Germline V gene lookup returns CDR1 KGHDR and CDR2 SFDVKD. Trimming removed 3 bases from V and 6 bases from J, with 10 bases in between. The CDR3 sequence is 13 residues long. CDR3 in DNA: TGTGCCACCAGTGATGGGGGGAGGGCTGAAGCTTTCTTT. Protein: CATSDGGRAEAFF.

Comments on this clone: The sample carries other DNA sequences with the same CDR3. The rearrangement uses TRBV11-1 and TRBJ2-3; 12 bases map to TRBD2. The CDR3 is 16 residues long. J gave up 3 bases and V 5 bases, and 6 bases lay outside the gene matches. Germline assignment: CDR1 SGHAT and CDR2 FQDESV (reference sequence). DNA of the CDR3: TGTGCCAGCAGCCTGACTAGCGGGGGATTGACAGATACGCAGTATTTT. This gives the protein CASSLTSGGLTDTQYF. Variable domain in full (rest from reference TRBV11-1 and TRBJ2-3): EAEVAQSPRYKITEKSQAVAFWCDPISGHATLYWYRQILGQGPELLVQFQDESVVDDSQLPKDRFSAERLKGVDSTLKIQPAELGDSAMYLCASSLTSGGLTDTQYFGPGTRLTVL.

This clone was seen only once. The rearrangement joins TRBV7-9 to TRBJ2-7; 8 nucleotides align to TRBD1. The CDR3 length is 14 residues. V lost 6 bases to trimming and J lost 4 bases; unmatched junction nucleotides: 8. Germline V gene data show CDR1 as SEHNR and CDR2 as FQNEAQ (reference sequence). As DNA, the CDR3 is TGTGCCAGCAGTAAGACAGGGGTAAGGTACGAGCAGTACTTC. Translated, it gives CASSKTGVRYEQYF.

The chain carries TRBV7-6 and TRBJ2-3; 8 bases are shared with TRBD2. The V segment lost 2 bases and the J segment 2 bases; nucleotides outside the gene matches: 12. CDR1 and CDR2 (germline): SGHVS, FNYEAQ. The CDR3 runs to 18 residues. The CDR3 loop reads CASSLLTISSGATDTQYF. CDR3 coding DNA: TGTGCCAGCAGCTTACTAACTATTAGTAGCGGGGCCACAGATACGCAGTATTTT. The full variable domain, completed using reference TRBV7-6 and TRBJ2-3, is GAGVSQSPRYKVTKRGQDVALRCDPISGHVSLYWYRQALGQGPEFLTYFNYEAQQDKSGLPNDRFSAERPEGSISTLTIQRTEQRDSAMYRCASSLLTISSGATDTQYFGPGTRLTVL.

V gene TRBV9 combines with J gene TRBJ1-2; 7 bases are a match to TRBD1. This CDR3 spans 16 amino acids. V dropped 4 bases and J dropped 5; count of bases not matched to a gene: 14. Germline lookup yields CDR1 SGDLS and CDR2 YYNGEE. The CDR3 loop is CASSPGQVYSGYGYTF. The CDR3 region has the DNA TGTGCCAGCAGCCCCGGACAGGTCTACTCGGGATATGGCTACACCTTC.

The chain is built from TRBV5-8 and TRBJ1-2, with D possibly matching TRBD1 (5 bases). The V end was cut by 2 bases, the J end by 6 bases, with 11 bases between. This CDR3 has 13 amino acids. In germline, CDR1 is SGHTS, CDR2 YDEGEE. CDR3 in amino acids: CASSLRRGDGYTF. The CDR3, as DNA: TGTGCCAGCAGCTTAAGGAGGGGCGATGGCTACACCTTC.

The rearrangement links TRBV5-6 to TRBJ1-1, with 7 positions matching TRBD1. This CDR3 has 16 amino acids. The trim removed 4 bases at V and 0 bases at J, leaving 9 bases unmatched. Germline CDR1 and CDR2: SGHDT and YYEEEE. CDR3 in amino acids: CASSPHRDSMNTEAFF. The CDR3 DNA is TGTGCCAGCAGCCCCCACCGGGACAGCATGAACACTGAAGCTTTCTTT.

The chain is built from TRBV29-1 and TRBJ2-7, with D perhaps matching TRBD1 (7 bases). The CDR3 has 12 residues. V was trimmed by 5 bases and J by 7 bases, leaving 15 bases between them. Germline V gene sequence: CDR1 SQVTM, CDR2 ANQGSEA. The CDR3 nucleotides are TGCAGCGTTCAGGAGGGGGCGCGTGAGCAGTACTTC. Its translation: CSVQEGAREQYF.

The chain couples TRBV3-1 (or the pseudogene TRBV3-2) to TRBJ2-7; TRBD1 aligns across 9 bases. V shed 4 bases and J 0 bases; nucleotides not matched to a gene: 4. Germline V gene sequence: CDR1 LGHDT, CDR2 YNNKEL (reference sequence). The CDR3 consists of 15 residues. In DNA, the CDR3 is TGTGCCAGCAGCCTATCGGGACAGGGCTCCTACGAGCAGTACTTC. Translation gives CASSLSGQGSYEQYF.

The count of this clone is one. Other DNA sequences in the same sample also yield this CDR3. The CDR3 DNA reads TGTGCCAGTAGTGGACAGGGCAACTATGGCTACACCTTC. Encoded protein: CASSGQGNYGYTF. V gene TRBV19 combines with J gene TRBJ1-2; TRBD1 matches at 8 bases. Trimming removed 5 bases from V and 2 bases from J; junction bases left unmatched: 1. Germline CDR1 is LNHDA and CDR2 is SQIVND (reference sequence). This CDR3 region has 13 residues.

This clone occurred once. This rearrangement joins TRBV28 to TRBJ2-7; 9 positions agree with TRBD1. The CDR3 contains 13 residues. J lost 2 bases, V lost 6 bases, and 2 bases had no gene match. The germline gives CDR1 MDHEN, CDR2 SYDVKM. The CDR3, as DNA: TGTGCCAGCAGGGGACAGGGCCCCTACGAGCAGTACTTC. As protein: CASRGQGPYEQYF.

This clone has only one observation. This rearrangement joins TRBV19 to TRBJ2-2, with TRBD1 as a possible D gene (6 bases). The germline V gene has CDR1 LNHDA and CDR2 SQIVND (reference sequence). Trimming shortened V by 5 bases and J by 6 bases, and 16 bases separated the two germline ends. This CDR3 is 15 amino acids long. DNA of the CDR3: TGTGCCAGTAGTGCACAACAGGGTGTCGCCGGGGAGCTGTTTTTT. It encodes CASSAQQGVAGELFF.

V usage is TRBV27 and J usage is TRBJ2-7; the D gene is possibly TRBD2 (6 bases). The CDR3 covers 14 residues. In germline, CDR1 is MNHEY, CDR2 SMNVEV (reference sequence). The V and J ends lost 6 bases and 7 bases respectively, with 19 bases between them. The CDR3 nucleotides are TGTGCCAGCAGCAAAGCGGGTCGGGGGATGGAGCAGTACTTC. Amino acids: CASSKAGRGMEQYF.

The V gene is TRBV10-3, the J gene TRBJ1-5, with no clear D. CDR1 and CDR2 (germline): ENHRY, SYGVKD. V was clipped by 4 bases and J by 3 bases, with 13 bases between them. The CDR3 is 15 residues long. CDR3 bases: TGTGCCATCAGTGGGGTGGGGAGGAACAATCAGCCCCAGCATTTT. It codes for CAISGVGRNNQPQHF.

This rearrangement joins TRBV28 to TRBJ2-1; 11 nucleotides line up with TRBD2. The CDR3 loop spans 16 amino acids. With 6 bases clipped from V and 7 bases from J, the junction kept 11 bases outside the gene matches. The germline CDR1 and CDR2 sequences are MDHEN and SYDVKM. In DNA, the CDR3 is TGTGCCAGCAGGGCCCTCACTAGCGGGAGTATTAATGAGCAGTTCTTC. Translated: CASRALTSGSINEQFF.

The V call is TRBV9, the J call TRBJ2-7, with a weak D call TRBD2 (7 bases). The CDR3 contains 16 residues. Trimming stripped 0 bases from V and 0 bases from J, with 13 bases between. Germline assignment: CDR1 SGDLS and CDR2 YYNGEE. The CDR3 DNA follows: TGTGCCAGCAGCGTAGACGGGGGGCTTCTCTCCTACGAGCAGTACTTC. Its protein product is CASSVDGGLLSYEQYF.

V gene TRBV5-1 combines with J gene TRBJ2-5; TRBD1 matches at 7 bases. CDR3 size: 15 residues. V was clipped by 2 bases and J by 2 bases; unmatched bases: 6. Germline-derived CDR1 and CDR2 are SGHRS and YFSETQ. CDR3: CASSFEQGPQETQYF. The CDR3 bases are TGCGCCAGCAGCTTCGAACAGGGGCCACAAGAGACCCAGTACTTC.

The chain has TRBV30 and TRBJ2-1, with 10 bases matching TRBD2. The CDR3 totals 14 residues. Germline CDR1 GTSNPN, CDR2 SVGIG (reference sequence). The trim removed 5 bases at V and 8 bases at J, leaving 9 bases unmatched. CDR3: CAWSRLAGLYEQFF. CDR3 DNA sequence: TGTGCCTGGTCACGACTAGCGGGTCTTTATGAGCAGTTCTTC.

In DNA, the CDR3 is TGTGCCAGCAGTTACTCCGGGAGTACAAGACAGCCCCAGCATTTT. Translating it yields CASSYSGSTRQPQHF. The chain carries TRBV6-5 and TRBJ1-5; D is uncertain. The CDR3 consists of 15 residues. CDR1 and CDR2 (germline): MNHEY, SVGAGI. V was pared by 0 bases and J by 7 bases, with 13 bases between.

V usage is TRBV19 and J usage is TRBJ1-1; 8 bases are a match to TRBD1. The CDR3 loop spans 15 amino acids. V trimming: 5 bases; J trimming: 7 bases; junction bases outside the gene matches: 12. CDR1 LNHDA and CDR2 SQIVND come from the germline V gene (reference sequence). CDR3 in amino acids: CASSVDRGRTNEAFF. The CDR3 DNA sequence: TGTGCCAGTAGTGTCGACAGGGGCCGGACGAATGAAGCTTTCTTT. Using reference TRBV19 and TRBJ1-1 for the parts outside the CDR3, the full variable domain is DGGITQSPKYLFRKEGQNVTLSCEQNLNHDAMYWYRQDPGQGLRLIYYSQIVNDFQKGDIAEGYSVSREKKESFPLTVTSAQKNPTAFYLCASSVDRGRTNEAFFGQGTRLTVV.